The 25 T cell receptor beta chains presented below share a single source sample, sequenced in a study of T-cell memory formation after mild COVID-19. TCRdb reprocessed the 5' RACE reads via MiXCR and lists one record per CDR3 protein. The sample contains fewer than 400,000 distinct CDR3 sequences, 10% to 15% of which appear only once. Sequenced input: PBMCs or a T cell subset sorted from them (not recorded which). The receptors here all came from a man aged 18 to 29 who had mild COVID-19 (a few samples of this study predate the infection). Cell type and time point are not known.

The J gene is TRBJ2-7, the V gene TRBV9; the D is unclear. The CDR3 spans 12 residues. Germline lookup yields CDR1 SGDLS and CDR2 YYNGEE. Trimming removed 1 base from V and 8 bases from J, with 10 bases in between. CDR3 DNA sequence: TGTGCCAGCAGCGTATTTGATGGACAGCAGTACTTC. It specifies CASSVFDGQQYF.

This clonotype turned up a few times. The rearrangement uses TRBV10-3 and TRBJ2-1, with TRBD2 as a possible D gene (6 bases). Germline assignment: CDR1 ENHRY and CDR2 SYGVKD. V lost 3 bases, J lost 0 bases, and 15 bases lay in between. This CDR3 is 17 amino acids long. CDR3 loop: CAISEGGNTISYNEQFF. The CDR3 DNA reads TGTGCCATCAGTGAAGGAGGGAATACGATCTCCTACAATGAGCAGTTCTTC.

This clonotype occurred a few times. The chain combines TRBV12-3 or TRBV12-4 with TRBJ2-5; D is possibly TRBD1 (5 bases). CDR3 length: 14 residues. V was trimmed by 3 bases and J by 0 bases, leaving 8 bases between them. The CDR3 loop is CASSLPGYQETQYF. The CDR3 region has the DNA TGTGCCAGCAGTTTGCCAGGGTACCAAGAGACCCAGTACTTC.

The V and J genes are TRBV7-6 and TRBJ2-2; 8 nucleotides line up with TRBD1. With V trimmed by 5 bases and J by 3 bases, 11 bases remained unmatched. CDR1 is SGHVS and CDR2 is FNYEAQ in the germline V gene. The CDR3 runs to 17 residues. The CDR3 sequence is CASSLNLDRVDTGELFF. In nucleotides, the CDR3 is TGTGCCAGCAGCCTTAATCTGGACAGGGTTGACACCGGGGAGCTGTTTTTT.

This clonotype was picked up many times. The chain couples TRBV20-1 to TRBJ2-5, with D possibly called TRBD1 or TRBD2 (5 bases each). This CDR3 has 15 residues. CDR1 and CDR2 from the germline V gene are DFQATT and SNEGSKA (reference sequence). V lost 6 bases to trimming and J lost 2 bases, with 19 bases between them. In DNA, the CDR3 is TGCAGTGCACGCAAACCCGGGGCTCGACAAGAGACCCAGTACTTC. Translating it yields CSARKPGARQETQYF.

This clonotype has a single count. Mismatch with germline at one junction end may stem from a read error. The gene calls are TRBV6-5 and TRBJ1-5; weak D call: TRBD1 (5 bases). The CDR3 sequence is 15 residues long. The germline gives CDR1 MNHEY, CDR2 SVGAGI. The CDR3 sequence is CASSHGGGSKQPQHF. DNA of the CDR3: TGTGCCAGCAGCCACGGGGGGGGTAGCAAACAGCCCCAGCATTTT.

Here the CDR3 DNA reads TGCGCCAGCAGCTTGGGGCCACTAGGAACAGATACGCAGTATTTT. It specifies CASSLGPLGTDTQYF. The V call is TRBV5-1, the J call TRBJ2-3; D is possibly TRBD2 (5 bases). V was clipped by 0 bases and J by 3 bases, with 11 bases between them. The CDR3 contains 15 residues. The germline V gene encodes CDR1 SGHRS and CDR2 YFSETQ.

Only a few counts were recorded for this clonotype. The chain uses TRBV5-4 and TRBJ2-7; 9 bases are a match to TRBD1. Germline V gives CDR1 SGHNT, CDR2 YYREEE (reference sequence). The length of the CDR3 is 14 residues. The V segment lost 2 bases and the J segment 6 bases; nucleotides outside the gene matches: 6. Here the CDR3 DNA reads TGTGCCAGCAGCTTCCGGGACAGGGCCGGCGAGCAGTACTTC. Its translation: CASSFRDRAGEQYF. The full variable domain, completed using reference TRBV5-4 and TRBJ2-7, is ETGVTQSPTHLIKTRGQQVTLRCSSQSGHNTVSWYQQALGQGPQFIFQYYREEENGRGNFPPRFSGLQFPNYSSELNVNALELDDSALYLCASSFRDRAGEQYFGPGTRLTVT.

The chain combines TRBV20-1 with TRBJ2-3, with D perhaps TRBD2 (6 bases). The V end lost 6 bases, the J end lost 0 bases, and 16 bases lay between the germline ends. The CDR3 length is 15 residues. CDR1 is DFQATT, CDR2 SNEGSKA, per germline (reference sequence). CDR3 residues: CSAPLVAGSTDTQYF. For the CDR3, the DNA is TGCAGTGCCCCCTTAGTGGCGGGGAGCACAGATACGCAGTATTTT.

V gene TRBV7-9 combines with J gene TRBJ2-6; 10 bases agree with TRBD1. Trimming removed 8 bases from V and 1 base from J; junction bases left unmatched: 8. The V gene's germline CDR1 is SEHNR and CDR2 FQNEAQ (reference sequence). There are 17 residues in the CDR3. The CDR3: CASDSGQGVSGANVLTF. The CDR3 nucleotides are TGTGCCAGCGATAGCGGACAGGGGGTTTCTGGGGCCAACGTCCTGACTTTC.

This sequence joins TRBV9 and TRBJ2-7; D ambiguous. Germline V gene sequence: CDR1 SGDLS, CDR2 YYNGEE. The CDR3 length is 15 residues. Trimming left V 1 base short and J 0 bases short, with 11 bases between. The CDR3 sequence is CASSVTQWSSYEQYF. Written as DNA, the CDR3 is TGTGCCAGCAGCGTAACCCAGTGGAGCTCCTACGAGCAGTACTTC.

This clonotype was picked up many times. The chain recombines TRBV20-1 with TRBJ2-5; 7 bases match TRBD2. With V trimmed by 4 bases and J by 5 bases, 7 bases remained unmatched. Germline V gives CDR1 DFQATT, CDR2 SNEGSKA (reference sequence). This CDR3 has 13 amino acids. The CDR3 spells CSAKKRGWETQYF. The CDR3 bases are TGCAGTGCTAAGAAGCGGGGTTGGGAGACCCAGTACTTC.

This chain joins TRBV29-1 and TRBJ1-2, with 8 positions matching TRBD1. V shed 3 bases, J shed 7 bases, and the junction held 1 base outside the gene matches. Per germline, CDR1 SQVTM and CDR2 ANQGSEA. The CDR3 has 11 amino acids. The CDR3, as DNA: TGCAGCGTTGACAGGGGGCTTGGCTACACCTTC. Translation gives CSVDRGLGYTF.

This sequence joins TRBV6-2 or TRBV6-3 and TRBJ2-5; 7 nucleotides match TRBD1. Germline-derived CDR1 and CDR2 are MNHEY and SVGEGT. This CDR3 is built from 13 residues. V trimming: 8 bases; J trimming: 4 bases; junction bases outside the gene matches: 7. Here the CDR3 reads CASGTGAVETQYF. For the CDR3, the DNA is TGTGCCAGCGGAACAGGGGCGGTAGAGACCCAGTACTTC.

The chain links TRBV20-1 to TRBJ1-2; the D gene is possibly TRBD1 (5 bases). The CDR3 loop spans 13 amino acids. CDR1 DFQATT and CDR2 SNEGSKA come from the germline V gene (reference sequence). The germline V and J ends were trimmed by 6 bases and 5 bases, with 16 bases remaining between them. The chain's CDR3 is CSATLGLRYGYTF. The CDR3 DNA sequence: TGCAGTGCCACGTTGGGGCTCCGGTATGGCTACACCTTC.

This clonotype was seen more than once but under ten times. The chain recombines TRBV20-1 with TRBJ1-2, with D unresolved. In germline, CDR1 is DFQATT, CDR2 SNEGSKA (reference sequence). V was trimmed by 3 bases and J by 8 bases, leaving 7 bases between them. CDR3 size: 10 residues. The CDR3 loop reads CSARAWGYTF. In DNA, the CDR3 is TGCAGTGCTAGGGCCTGGGGCTACACCTTC.

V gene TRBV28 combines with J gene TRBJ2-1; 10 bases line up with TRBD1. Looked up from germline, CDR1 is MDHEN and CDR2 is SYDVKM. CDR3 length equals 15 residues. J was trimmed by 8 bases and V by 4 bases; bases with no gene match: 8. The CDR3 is CASSSSGQGYDEQFF. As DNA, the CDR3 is TGTGCCAGCAGTTCGTCGGGACAGGGGTACGATGAGCAGTTCTTC.

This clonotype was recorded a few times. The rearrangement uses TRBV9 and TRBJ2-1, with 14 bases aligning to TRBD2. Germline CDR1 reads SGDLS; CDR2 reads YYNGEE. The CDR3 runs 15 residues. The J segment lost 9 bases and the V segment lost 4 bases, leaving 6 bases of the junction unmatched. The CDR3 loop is CASSLGLAGGAEQFF. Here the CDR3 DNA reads TGTGCCAGCAGCCTCGGACTAGCGGGGGGCGCTGAGCAGTTCTTC. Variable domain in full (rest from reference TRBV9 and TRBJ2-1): DSGVTQTPKHLITATGQRVTLRCSPRSGDLSVYWYQQSLDQGLQFLIQYYNGEERAKGNILERFSAQQFPDLHSELNLSSLELGDSALYFCASSLGLAGGAEQFFGPGTRLTVL.

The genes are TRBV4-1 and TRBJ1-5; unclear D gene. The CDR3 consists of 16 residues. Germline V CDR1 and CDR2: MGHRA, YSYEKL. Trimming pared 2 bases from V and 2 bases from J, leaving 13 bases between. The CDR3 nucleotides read TGCGCCAGCAGCCAATTCGCCGTCGACGGCAATCAGCCCCAGCATTTT. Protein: CASSQFAVDGNQPQHF.

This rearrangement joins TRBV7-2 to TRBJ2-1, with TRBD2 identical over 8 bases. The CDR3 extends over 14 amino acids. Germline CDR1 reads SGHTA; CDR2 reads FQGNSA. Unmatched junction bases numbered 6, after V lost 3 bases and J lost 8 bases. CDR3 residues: CASSFGGAGYEQFF. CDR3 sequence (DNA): TGTGCCAGCAGCTTCGGGGGGGCCGGGTATGAGCAGTTCTTC.

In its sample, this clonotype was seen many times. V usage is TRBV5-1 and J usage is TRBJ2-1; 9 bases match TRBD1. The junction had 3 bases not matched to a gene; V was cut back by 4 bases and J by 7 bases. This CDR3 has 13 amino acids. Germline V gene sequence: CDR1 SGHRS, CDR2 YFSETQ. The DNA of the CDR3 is TGCGCCAGCAGCCCACAGGGGGCGAATGAGCAGTTCTTC. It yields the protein CASSPQGANEQFF.

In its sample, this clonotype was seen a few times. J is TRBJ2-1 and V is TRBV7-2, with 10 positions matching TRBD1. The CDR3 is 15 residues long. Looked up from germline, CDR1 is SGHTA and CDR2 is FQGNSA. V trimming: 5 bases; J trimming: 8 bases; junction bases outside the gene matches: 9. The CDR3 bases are TGTGCCAGCAGCCGACAGGGGGCAGTGATGGATGAGCAGTTCTTC. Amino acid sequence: CASSRQGAVMDEQFF.

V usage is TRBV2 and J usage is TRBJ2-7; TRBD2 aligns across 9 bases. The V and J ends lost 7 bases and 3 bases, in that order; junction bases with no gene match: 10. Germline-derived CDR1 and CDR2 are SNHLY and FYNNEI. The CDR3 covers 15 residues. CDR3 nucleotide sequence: TGTGCCAGCACTCAAAGGACTAGCGATCACTACGAGCAGTACTTC. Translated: CASTQRTSDHYEQYF.

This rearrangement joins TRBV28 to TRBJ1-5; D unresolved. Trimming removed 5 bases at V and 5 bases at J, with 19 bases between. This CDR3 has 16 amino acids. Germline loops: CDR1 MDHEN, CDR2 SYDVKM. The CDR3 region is CASSLPLGRAYQPQHF. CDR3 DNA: TGTGCCAGCAGTCTACCCCTAGGGAGGGCATATCAGCCCCAGCATTTT. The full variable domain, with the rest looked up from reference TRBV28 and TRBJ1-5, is DVKVTQSSRYLVKRTGEKVFLECVQDMDHENMFWYRQDPGLGLRLIYFSYDVKMKEKGDIPEGYSVSREKKERFSLILESASTNQTSMYLCASSLPLGRAYQPQHFGDGTRLSIL.

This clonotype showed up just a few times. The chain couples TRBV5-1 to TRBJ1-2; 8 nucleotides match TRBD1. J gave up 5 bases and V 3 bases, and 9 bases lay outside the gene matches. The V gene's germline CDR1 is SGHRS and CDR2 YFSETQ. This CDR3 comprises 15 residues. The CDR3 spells CASSWRQGLPYGYTF. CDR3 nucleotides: TGCGCCAGCAGCTGGAGACAGGGGCTTCCTTATGGCTACACCTTC.